This TCR beta chain was recorded in a study of low-dose radiotherapy and immunotherapy resistance in tumors. Across the study: Across 26 weeks, 13 Gy in total went to Cohort 2, delivered as 1 Gy per fraction every two weeks. On cycle 1 day 1, patients started four cycles of oral aspirin 300 mg daily.

Gene-specific TRAV and TRBV primers were used for first-strand cDNA, covering alpha and beta chains. With a V-primer adapter and a constant-region primer, TCRs were amplified for around 20 PCR cycles. TCRdb analysed the reads with MiXCR anew, one entry per CDR3 protein. Among around 90,000 distinct CDR3 sequences listed, approximately 20% were seen once. Time point defined: before trial treatment. Ipilimumab, nivolumab, aspirin, low-dose cyclophosphamide and low-dose radiotherapy were administered to donors. Enrollment required an advanced solid tumor negative for tumor-infiltrating lymphocytes. This clonotype was seen repeatedly, ten times or more. This receptor was identified in a male donor with prostate cancer. Sequenced material: PBMCs, taken before treatment.

Here the CDR3 reads CSERQGNTEAFF. CDR3 in DNA: TGCAGCGAAAGACAGGGGAACACTGAAGCTTTCTTT. The rearrangement joins TRBV29-1 to TRBJ1-1; TRBD1 matches 7 bases. V dropped 7 bases and J dropped 1; count of bases not matched to a gene: 3. The CDR3 is made up of 12 amino acids. Germline V gives CDR1 SQVTM, CDR2 ANQGSEA.